This TCR beta chain was recovered during a study of T-cell reconstitution after alpha-beta-depleted transplantation in children (dated by TCRdb to the mid-2010s). Background on the whole study: Using TCR repertoire profiling, the study quantitatively followed how T-cell immune reconstitution unfolded in children after TCRalphabeta/CD19-depleted allogeneic hematopoietic cell transplantation.

Remarks on this clonotype: The antigen it binds to is not known. Qualities for individual bases were not recorded, and no much larger clone is one base off.

The library was prepared using PCR. Sequenced on an Illumina HiSeq 2500. Molecular barcoding was employed in the preparation of TCR libraries, with unique molecular identifiers being used to normalize TCRbeta repertoire quantification. TCRdb ran its own pipeline on the public reads, namely fastp trimming at Q25 and MiXCR clone calling, and kept in-frame beta chains. Records with the same CDR3 protein are collapsed into one entry carrying the most frequent genes and DNA. The sample table shows about 340,000 distinct CDR3 sequences, and 9% to 12% are seen once. Of the sample, less than 2.5% falls within the top ten clones. The TCR originated in a human donor who donated a stem cell graft to a child with acute lymphoblastic leukemia. Sequenced here: PBMCs from the stem cell graft donor, sampled from the stem cell graft.

Here the CDR3 is given as CASSQGGTGETQYF. Read as DNA, the sequence is TGCGCCAGCAGCCAGGGCGGGACGGGCGAGACCCAGTACTTC. The chain is assembled from TRBV4-3 and TRBJ2-5, and the D gene may be TRBD2, 6 bases matching. The CDR3, from cysteine to phenylalanine, totals 14 residues. Only CDR3 DNA remains: 42 bases, in frame from the first base. The germline V gene sets CDR1 to LGHNA and CDR2 to YSLEER. V and J lose 3 bases and 5 bases, and a span of 13 bases separates them.